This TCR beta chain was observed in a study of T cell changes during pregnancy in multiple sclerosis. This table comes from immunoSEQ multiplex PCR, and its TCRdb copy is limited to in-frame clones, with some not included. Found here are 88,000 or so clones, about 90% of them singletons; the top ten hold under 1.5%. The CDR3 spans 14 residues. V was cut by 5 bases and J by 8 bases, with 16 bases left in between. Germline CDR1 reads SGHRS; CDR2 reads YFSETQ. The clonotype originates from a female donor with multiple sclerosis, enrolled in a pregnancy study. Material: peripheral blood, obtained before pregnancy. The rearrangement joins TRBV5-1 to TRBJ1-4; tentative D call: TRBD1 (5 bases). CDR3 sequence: CASRVGGSEEKLFF. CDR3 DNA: TGCGCCAGCAGAGTGGGGGGTTCGGAGGAAAAACTGTTTTTT.